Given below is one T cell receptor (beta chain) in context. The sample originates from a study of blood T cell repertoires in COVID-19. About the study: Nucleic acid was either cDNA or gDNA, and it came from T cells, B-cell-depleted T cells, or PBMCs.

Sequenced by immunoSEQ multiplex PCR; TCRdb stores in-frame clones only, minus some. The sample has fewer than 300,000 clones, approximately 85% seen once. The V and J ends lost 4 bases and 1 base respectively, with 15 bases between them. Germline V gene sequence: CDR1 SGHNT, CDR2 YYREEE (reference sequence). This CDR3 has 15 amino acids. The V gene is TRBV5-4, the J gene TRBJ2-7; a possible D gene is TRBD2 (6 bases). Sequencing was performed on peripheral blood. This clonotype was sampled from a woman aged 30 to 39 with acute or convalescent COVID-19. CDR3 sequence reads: CASSPMTGGSYEQYF. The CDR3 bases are TGTGCCAGCAGCCCAATGACCGGGGGATCCTACGAGCAGTACTTC.